Listed below are T cell receptor beta chains from one sample, sequenced in a study of regulatory T cells in long-lasting Graves disease. TCRdb reprocessed the multiplex PCR reads with MiXCR, giving one entry per CDR3 protein. The data contain over 350,000 distinct CDR3 sequences, about 15% of them singletons. This same sample was also taken into another study, of T cells in Graves' hyperthyroidism and ophthalmopathy.

Here the sequenced sample was peripheral blood mononuclear cells (PBMCs), taken at new diagnosis, from a patient treated with antithyroid drugs. The receptors shown here come from a woman aged 40 to 50 with Graves disease. Each CDR3 is given with its conserved first and last residue. Each record gives: CDR3 protein, CDR3 DNA, V gene, J gene, D gene, clone size. D genes are given only for firm matches. Rows give clone size only sometimes, using once, few, many, or a class for an expanded clone.

CASGLGQGPFF	TGTGCTAGTGGCCTCGGACAGGGTCCTTTCTTT	TRBV12-5	TRBJ1-1	TRBD1	many
CASSLWGQNNSPLHF	TGTGCCAGCAGTTTATGGGGACAGAACAATTCACCCCTCCACTTT	TRBV28	TRBJ1-6	TRBD1	many
CASSHRNQPQHF	TGTGCCAGCAGTCACAGGAATCAGCCCCAGCATTTT	TRBV28	TRBJ1-5	NA	many
CASSPLVASGNEQFF	TGTGCCAGTAGTCCCCTTGTGGCTAGCGGAAATGAGCAGTTCTTC	TRBV19	TRBJ2-1	TRBD2	few
CASSLEMITRYEQYF	TGTGCCAGCAGTTTGGAGATGATAACCCGCTACGAGCAGTACTTC	TRBV28	TRBJ2-7	NA	NA
CASNEAGQQETQYF	TGTGCCAGCAACGAAGCGGGACAGCAAGAGACCCAGTACTTC	TRBV28	TRBJ2-5	NA	many
CASSDLPGGLSPLHF	TGTGCCAGCAGTGATCTTCCAGGGGGCCTATCACCCCTCCACTTT	TRBV2	TRBJ1-6	TRBD1	few
CAWSRGEETQYF	TGTGCCTGGAGTCGTGGGGAGGAGACCCAGTACTTC	TRBV30	TRBJ2-5	NA	many
CASSLSGVAGVPYNEQFF	TGTGCCAGCAGTTTAAGCGGAGTAGCGGGAGTTCCCTACAATGAGCAGTTCTTC	TRBV27	TRBJ2-1	TRBD2	many
CASSRLAGGPNEQFF	TGTGCCAGCAGCCGCCTAGCGGGAGGGCCAAATGAGCAGTTCTTC	TRBV7-9	TRBJ2-1	TRBD2	few
CASSQARTAKNIQYF	TGCGCCAGCAGCCAGGCCAGGACCGCCAAAAACATTCAGTACTTC	TRBV4-3	TRBJ2-4	NA	few
CSVAGLRSDTQYF	TGCAGCGTCGCGGGACTCCGGTCGGATACGCAGTATTTT	TRBV29-1	TRBJ2-3	NA	few
CASSISPGERDSYEQYF	TGTGCCAGTAGTATCTCTCCGGGGGAGCGGGATTCCTACGAGCAGTACTTC	TRBV19	TRBJ2-7	TRBD2	NA
CASSLFRSSYEQYF	TGTGCCAGCAGCTTATTCCGGAGCTCCTACGAGCAGTACTTC	TRBV7-8	TRBJ2-7	NA	NA
CASIEGLAGFSYNEQFF	TGTGCCAGTATCGAGGGACTAGCGGGCTTCTCCTACAATGAGCAGTTCTTC	TRBV19	TRBJ2-1	TRBD2	many
CASRADSYEQYF	TGTGCCAGCAGGGCCGACTCCTACGAGCAGTACTTC	TRBV12-3/TRBV12-4	TRBJ2-7	NA	many
CASSPGASGRRADTQYF	TGTGCCAGCAGCCCTGGGGCTAGCGGGAGGAGGGCAGATACGCAGTATTTT	TRBV7-9	TRBJ2-3	TRBD2	many
CSVEDVDSTYYGYTF	TGCAGCGTTGAAGATGTCGACAGCACTTACTATGGCTACACCTTC	TRBV29-1	TRBJ1-2	NA	many
CAITDRTSSGSTEAFF	TGTGCCATCACCGACCGGACTTCCTCAGGGAGCACTGAAGCTTTCTTT	TRBV10-3	TRBJ1-1	NA	many
CASSAGTVKETQYF	TGTGCCAGCAGTGCGGGGACAGTAAAAGAGACCCAGTACTTC	TRBV27	TRBJ2-5	NA	few
CASQDRANTEAFF	TGTGCCAGCCAAGACAGGGCGAACACTGAAGCTTTCTTT	TRBV6-2/TRBV6-3	TRBJ1-1	TRBD1	NA
CSARLAGIEQFF	TGCAGTGCTAGACTAGCGGGAATTGAGCAGTTCTTC	TRBV20-1	TRBJ2-1	TRBD2	many
CASSLYAGELFF	TGTGCCAGCAGCCTTTACGCCGGGGAGCTGTTTTTT	TRBV7-2	TRBJ2-2	NA	many
CASSLVSSGELFF	TGTGCCAGCAGCTTGGTTTCTTCCGGGGAGCTGTTTTTT	TRBV5-8	TRBJ2-2	NA	NA
CASSSTGGPRDAEAFF	TGCGCCAGCAGCTCAACAGGGGGCCCAAGGGATGCTGAAGCTTTCTTT	TRBV5-1	TRBJ1-1	TRBD1	NA
CAWRVTGVAEAYF	TGTGCCTGGAGAGTGACAGGGGTGGCTGAAGCTTACTTT	TRBV30	TRBJ1-1	TRBD1	NA
CATSDSQTSGIYNEQFF	TGTGCCACCAGTGACTCTCAGACTAGCGGGATATACAATGAGCAGTTCTTC	TRBV24-1	TRBJ2-1	TRBD2	many
CASSLGQTTTDTQYF	TGTGCCAGCAGCCTGGGACAGACTACCACAGATACGCAGTATTTT	TRBV7-9	TRBJ2-3	TRBD1	many
CASSPTPTRREKQFF	TGTGCCAGCAGCCCAACCCCAACCAGACGGGAAAAGCAGTTCTTC	TRBV7-3	TRBJ2-1	NA	many
CASSLDIRLTPYEQYF	TGTGCCAGCAGTTTAGATATTCGGCTAACGCCCTACGAGCAGTACTTC	TRBV12-3/TRBV12-4	TRBJ2-7	NA	many
CASSLGTSEQETQYF	TGTGCCAGCAGCTTAGGGACTAGCGAGCAAGAGACCCAGTACTTC	TRBV11-2	TRBJ2-5	TRBD2	many
CAWSVQGIGYEQCF	TGTGCCTGGAGTGTACAGGGAATCGGCTACGAGCAGTGCTTC	TRBV30	TRBJ2-7	NA	NA
CASSLLVASAYADTQYF	TGTGCCAGCAGCTTATTAGTGGCTAGCGCTTACGCAGATACGCAGTATTTT	TRBV7-9	TRBJ2-3	NA	few
CASSSHRGPLGELFF	TGTGCCAGCAGTTCGCACCGAGGGCCCCTCGGGGAGCTGTTTTTT	TRBV27	TRBJ2-2	NA	many
CASSLRAGSLNTEAFF	TGTGCCAGCAGTTTGAGGGCAGGGTCCTTGAACACTGAAGCTTTCTTT	TRBV12-3/TRBV12-4	TRBJ1-1	NA	many
CASSSGSGPFGEQFF	TGTGCCAGCAGCAGCGGGAGCGGGCCCTTTGGTGAGCAGTTCTTC	TRBV2	TRBJ2-1	TRBD2	many
CASREGRETQYF	TGTGCCAGCAGGGAGGGCCGAGAGACCCAGTACTTC	TRBV2	TRBJ2-5	NA	many
CASSQDSQLQNTEAFF	TGTGCCAGCAGCCAAGATTCACAGCTTCAGAACACTGAAGCTTTCTTT	TRBV3-1	TRBJ1-1	NA	many
CASSLNRRQGLGETQYF	TGTGCCAGCAGTTTAAATCGTAGACAGGGGCTGGGAGAGACCCAGTACTTC	TRBV28	TRBJ2-5	TRBD1	many